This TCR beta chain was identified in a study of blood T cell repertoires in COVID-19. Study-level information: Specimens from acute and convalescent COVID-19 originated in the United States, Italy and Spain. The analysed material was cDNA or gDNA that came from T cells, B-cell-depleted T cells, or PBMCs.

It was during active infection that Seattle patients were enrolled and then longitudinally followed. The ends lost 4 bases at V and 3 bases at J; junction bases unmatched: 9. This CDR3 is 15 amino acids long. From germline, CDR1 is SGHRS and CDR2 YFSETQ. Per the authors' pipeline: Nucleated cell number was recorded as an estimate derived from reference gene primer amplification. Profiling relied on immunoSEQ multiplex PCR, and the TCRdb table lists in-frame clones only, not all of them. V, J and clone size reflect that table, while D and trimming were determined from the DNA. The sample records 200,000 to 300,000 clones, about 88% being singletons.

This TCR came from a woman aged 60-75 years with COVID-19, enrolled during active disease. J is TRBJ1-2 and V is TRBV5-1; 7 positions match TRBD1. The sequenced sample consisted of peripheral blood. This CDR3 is CASSIDRAGYYGYTF. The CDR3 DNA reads TGCGCCAGCAGCATAGACAGGGCCGGATACTATGGCTACACCTTC. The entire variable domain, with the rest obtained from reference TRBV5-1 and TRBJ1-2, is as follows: KAGVTQTPRYLIKTRGQQVTLSCSPISGHRSVSWYQQTPGQGLQFLFEYFSETQRNKGNFPGRFSGRQFSNSRSEMNVSTLELGDSALYLCASSIDRAGYYGYTFGSGTRLTVV.